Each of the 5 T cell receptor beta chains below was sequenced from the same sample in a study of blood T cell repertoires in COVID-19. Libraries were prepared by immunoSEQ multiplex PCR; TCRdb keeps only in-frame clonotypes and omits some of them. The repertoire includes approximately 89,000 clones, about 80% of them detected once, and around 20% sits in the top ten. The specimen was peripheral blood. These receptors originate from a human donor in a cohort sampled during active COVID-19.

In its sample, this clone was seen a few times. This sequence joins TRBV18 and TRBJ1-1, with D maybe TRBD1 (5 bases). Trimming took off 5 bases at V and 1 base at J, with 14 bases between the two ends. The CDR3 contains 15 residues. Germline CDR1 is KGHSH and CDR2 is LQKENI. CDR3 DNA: TGTGCCAGCTCAGTTTCCGGGGGGACGAACACTGAAGCTTTCTTT. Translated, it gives CASSVSGGTNTEAFF.

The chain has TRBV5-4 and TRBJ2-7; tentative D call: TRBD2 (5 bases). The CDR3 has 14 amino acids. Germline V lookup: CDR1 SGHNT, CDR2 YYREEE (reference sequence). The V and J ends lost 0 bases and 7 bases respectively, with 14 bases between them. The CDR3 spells CASSLAGIPREQYF. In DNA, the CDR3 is TGTGCCAGCAGCTTGGCGGGGATCCCTCGGGAGCAGTACTTC. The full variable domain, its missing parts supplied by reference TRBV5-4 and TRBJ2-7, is ETGVTQSPTHLIKTRGQQVTLRCSSQSGHNTVSWYQQALGQGPQFIFQYYREEENGRGNFPPRFSGLQFPNYSSELNVNALELDDSALYLCASSLAGIPREQYFGPGTRLTVT.

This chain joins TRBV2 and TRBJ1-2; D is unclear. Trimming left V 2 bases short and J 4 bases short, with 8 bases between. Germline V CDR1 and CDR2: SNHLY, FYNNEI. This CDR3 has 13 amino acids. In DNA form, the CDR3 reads TGTGCCAGCAGTGAACTACAGATCTATGGCTACACCTTC. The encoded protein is CASSELQIYGYTF. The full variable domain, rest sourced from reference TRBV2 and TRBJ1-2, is EPEVTQTPSHQVTQMGQEVILRCVPISNHLYFYWYRQILGQKVEFLVSFYNNEISEKSEIFDDQFSVERPDGSNFTLKIRSTKLEDSAMYFCASSELQIYGYTFGSGTRLTVV.

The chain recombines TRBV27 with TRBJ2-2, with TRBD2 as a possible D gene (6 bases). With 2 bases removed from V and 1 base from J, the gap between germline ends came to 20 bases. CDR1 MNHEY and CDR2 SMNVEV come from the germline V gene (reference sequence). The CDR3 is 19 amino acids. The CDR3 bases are TGTGCCAGCAGTTTAAGGGCTCTGGGGTGGGGGGAGAACACCGGGGAGCTGTTTTTT. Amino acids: CASSLRALGWGENTGELFF.

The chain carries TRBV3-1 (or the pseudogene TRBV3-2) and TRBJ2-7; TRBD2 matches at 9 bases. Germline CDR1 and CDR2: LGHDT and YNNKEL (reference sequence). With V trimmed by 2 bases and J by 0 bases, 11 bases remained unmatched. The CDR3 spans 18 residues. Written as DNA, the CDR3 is TGTGCCAGCAGCCAAAACCCCCAGACTAGCGGAATCTCCTACGAGCAGTACTTC. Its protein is CASSQNPQTSGISYEQYF.